This T cell receptor (beta chain) was sequenced in a study of OX40 agonist ivuxolimab in advanced cancers. Data came from immunoSEQ multiplex PCR; TCRdb stores just in-frame clones and leaves some out. This table holds about 50,000 clones, around nine tenths found once. In the case of this clone: Its antigen is not known.

The length of the CDR3 is 13 residues. Per germline, CDR1 SGHDN and CDR2 FVKESK. Trimming took 1 base from V and 10 from J, leaving 14 bases between them. The study, taken as a whole, reports: Determination of antigen specificity was not performed for the expanded peripheral T cells. Partial responders receiving 0.1-3.0 mg/kg showed among the lowest clonal expansion.

The chain uses TRBV14 and TRBJ2-7; D is uncertain. The sequencing used CD4+ or CD8+ T cells sorted from blood, collected in a trial of the OX40 agonist ivuxolimab. The sequence derives from an adult with an advanced solid tumor such as melanoma, head and neck, liver or kidney cancer. CDR3 sequence: CASSQAHSLGQYF. The CDR3 DNA reads as TGTGCCAGCAGCCAAGCCCACTCCCTCGGCCAGTACTTC.